This TCR beta chain emerged from a study of T-cell reconstitution after alpha-beta-depleted transplantation in children. This clonotype was counted a few times. The antigen is not known. The CDR3 totals 16 residues. The germline V gene encodes CDR1 LGHNA and CDR2 YNFKEQ. V lost 1 base, J lost 2 bases, and 4 bases stayed unmatched. The study's findings and limits: Several hundred expanded graft clones reportedly supplied alpha-beta T cells about two months after transplant.

Researchers prepared the TCRbeta library using unique molecular identifiers, the study reports. TCRdb passed the PCR reads through MiXCR, listing each CDR3 protein once. Of 780,000 or so distinct CDR3 sequences listed, roughly 15% were seen once; the top ten hold about 4.6%. This chain connects TRBV4-2 to TRBJ1-4, with TRBD1 matching over 7 bases. The TCR originated in a male patient under 18 who had a stem cell transplant for acute lymphoblastic leukemia, so the T cells may come from the graft donor. The sequences come from PBMCs, mostly from graft donor cells, collected 360 days after TCRalphabeta/CD19-depleted stem cell transplant. The CDR3 loop reads CASSQVQGPTNEKLFF. The CDR3 bases are TGTGCCAGCAGCCAAGTACAGGGGCCCACTAATGAAAAACTGTTTTTT.